The 10 T cell receptor beta chains below come from one sample, sequenced in a study of OX40 agonist ivuxolimab in advanced cancers. The receptor library was made with the immunoSEQ multiplex PCR assay. The immuneACCESS repertoire file appears here via TCRdb, limited to in-frame rearrangements. These files lack a portion of the clones; in checked studies, under half of the deficit traces to unresolved V genes, and the cause of the others is not known. The sample yields around 54,000 clones; approximately 90% were counted once. The ten largest clones take up around 9.3% of the sample. The source was CD4+ or CD8+ T cells sorted from blood, collected in a trial of the OX40 agonist ivuxolimab. The receptors originated from an adult with an advanced solid tumor such as melanoma, head and neck, liver or kidney cancer.

V gene TRBV27 combines with J gene TRBJ1-5; D is ambiguous. The germline gives CDR1 MNHEY, CDR2 SMNVEV (reference sequence). This CDR3 comprises 14 residues. Between the trimmed V and J ends, which lost 2 bases and 0 bases, there was a span of 5 bases. CDR3: CASSLGGSNQPQHF. The CDR3, as DNA: TGTGCCAGCAGTTTAGGTGGTAGCAATCAGCCCCAGCATTTT.

The rearrangement joins TRBV9 to TRBJ2-5, with D uncertain. The CDR3 runs 13 residues. Germline loops: CDR1 SGDLS, CDR2 YYNGEE. V lost 4 bases, J lost 14 bases, and 21 bases lay in between. The CDR3 DNA sequence: TGTGCCAGCAGCCCCGGCCCAGTCATCGTGCGATACTTC. Its protein product is CASSPGPVIVRYF.

The chain couples TRBV27 to TRBJ2-7; D call uncertain. The CDR3 sequence is 13 residues long. Trimming pared 5 bases from V and 1 base from J, leaving 9 bases between. Germline loops: CDR1 MNHEY, CDR2 SMNVEV (reference sequence). The CDR3 sequence: CASSLTSSYEQYF. The CDR3 region has the DNA TGTGCCAGCAGTCTAACTTCATCCTACGAGCAGTACTTC.

This chain connects TRBV10-2 to TRBJ2-1, with TRBD2 matching over 9 bases. The CDR3 loop spans 14 amino acids. CDR1 is WSHSY and CDR2 is SAAADI in the germline V gene. V shed 2 bases, J shed 8 bases, and the junction held 4 bases outside the gene matches. CDR3 loop: CASSEAGGIDEQFF. CDR3 DNA: TGCGCCAGCAGTGAGGCGGGAGGGATCGATGAGCAGTTCTTC.

V is TRBV14 and J is TRBJ1-2; D remains ambiguous. Between the trimmed V and J ends, which lost 0 bases and 0 bases, there was a span of 8 bases. The germline gives CDR1 SGHDN, CDR2 FVKESK. This CDR3 region has 15 residues. The CDR3 here is CASSQEYLANYGYTF. The DNA for the CDR3 is TGTGCCAGCAGCCAAGAGTACCTAGCTAACTATGGCTACACCTTC.

The V and J genes are TRBV29-1 and TRBJ1-1; a possible D gene is TRBD1 (5 bases). The V end was cut by 7 bases, the J end by 1 base, with 13 bases between. This CDR3 is 13 amino acids long. Germline V gene sequence: CDR1 SQVTM, CDR2 ANQGSEA. For the CDR3, the DNA is TGCAGCGGACTTGGGGGGGAGAACACTGAAGCTTTCTTT. Its protein product is CSGLGGENTEAFF.

The genes are TRBV5-1 and TRBJ1-1, with unresolved D. V gave up 1 base and J gave up 2 bases, with 0 bases separating them. Germline CDR1 reads SGHRS; CDR2 reads YFSETQ. The CDR3 consists of 11 residues. The CDR3 DNA follows: TGCGCCAGCAGCTTGAACACTGAAGCTTTCTTT. This encodes CASSLNTEAFF. The whole variable domain, filled in from reference TRBV5-1 and TRBJ1-1, reads KAGVTQTPRYLIKTRGQQVTLSCSPISGHRSVSWYQQTPGQGLQFLFEYFSETQRNKGNFPGRFSGRQFSNSRSEMNVSTLELGDSALYLCASSLNTEAFFGQGTRLTVV.

J is TRBJ2-7 and V is TRBV7-2; TRBD1 or TRBD2 may be the D gene (5 bases each). Germline V CDR1 and CDR2: SGHTA, FQGNSA. This CDR3 contains 14 residues. Trimming pared 5 bases from V and 2 bases from J, leaving 13 bases between. CDR3 DNA: TGTGCCAGCAGCCCTACCGGGGCAACCTACGAGCAGTACTTC. Its translation: CASSPTGATYEQYF.

This clone occurred a few times. CDR3 nucleotides: TGTGCCTGGGAACCCGACGGGAACACTGAAGCTTTCTTT. This codes for CAWEPDGNTEAFF. The V gene is TRBV30, the J gene TRBJ1-1; no reliable D call. Trimming left V 5 bases short and J 1 base short, with 11 bases between. In germline, CDR1 is GTSNPN, CDR2 SVGIG (reference sequence). The CDR3 consists of 13 residues.

The V gene is TRBV27, the J gene TRBJ2-7, with 9 bases identical to TRBD2. The CDR3 is 15 residues long. Trimming removed 5 bases from V and 4 bases from J; junction bases left unmatched: 9. Germline V gene lookup returns CDR1 MNHEY and CDR2 SMNVEV (reference sequence). The CDR3: CASSLLGGLAYEQYF. The CDR3 bases are TGTGCCAGCAGTCTCCTAGGGGGACTAGCATACGAGCAGTACTTC.